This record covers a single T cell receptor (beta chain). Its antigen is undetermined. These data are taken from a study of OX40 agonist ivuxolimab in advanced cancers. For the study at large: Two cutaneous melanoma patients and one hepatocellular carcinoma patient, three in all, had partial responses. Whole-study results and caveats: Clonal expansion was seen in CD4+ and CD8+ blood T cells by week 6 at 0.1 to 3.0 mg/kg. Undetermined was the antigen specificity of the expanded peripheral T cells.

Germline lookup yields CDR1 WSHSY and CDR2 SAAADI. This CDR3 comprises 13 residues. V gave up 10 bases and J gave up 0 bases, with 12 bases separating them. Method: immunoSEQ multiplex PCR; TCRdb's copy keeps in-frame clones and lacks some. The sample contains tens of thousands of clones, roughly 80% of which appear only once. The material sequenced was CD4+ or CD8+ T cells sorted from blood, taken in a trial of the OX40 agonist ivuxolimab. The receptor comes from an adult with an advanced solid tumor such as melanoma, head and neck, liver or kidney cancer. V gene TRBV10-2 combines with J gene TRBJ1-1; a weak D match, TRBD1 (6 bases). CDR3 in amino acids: CAIQQGMNTEAFF. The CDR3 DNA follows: TGCGCCATCCAACAGGGAATGAACACTGAAGCTTTCTTT.